These 8 T cell receptor beta chains originate from one sample sequenced in a study of regulatory T cells in long-lasting Graves disease. Regarding time point: persistent/refractory GD, antithyroid drugs over 5 years with positive TRAb. PBMC-derived RNA was used for the TCR library. Arm-PCR of CDR3 regions and iRepertoire HTBI primers were the basis on which TCR beta libraries were built. TCRdb used MiXCR to reprocess the multiplex PCR reads, holding one entry per CDR3 protein. In the table there are about 460,000 distinct CDR3 sequences, 20% to 25% of which are singletons. The sequences come from peripheral blood mononuclear cells (PBMCs), collected when the disease was refractory, from a patient treated with antithyroid drugs. The source is a female donor with Graves disease.

This clonotype was recorded a few times. This chain connects TRBV20-1 to TRBJ2-3, with D possibly being TRBD2 (7 bases). V was pared by 4 bases and J by 6 bases, with 23 bases between. CDR1 is DFQATT and CDR2 is SNEGSKA in the germline V gene (reference sequence). This CDR3 has 16 residues. The CDR3 is CSATSTGGGRGDTQYF. The CDR3 DNA reads as TGCAGTGCTACTTCAACTGGGGGGGGGCGGGGGGATACGCAGTATTTT.

This chain uses TRBV4-1 with TRBJ2-7; D gene uncertain. The germline V gene has CDR1 MGHRA and CDR2 YSYEKL. The CDR3 contains 13 residues. Trimming left V 1 base short and J 4 bases short, with 8 bases between. CDR3 nucleotide sequence: TGCGCCAGCAGCCAAGCCCCCTTGTACGAGCAGTACTTC. It yields the protein CASSQAPLYEQYF.

The sample holds many counts of this clonotype. The rearrangement uses TRBV2 and TRBJ1-1; D is unresolved. The germline V and J ends were trimmed by 4 bases and 4 bases, with 13 bases remaining between them. Germline-derived CDR1 and CDR2 are SNHLY and FYNNEI. The CDR3 runs 14 residues. CDR3 loop: CASSGPNWGTEAFF. CDR3 in DNA: TGTGCCAGCAGTGGGCCCAACTGGGGCACTGAAGCTTTCTTT.

In its sample, this clonotype was seen many times. The chain is built from TRBV30 and TRBJ1-5; 7 bases fit TRBD1. Trimming removed 0 bases from V and 7 bases from J; junction bases left unmatched: 6. The CDR3 extends over 14 amino acids. CDR1 and CDR2 (germline): GTSNPN, SVGIG (reference sequence). CDR3 protein: CAWSVRGFGQPQHF. CDR3 coding DNA: TGTGCCTGGAGTGTCAGGGGGTTCGGACAGCCCCAGCATTTT.

With regard to this clonotype: One end of the junction does not line up with germline, which may come from a read error. The V gene is TRBV13, the J gene TRBJ2-1, with TRBD1 matching 8 bases. Germline loops: CDR1 PRHDT, CDR2 FYEKMQ (reference sequence). CDR3 size: 14 residues. CDR3 sequence (DNA): TGTGCCAGCATGCCGGGGACAGGATTCAATGAGCAGTCCTTC. It specifies CASMPGTGFNEQSF. Together with reference TRBV13 and TRBJ2-1, the CDR3 gives the full variable domain: AAGVIQSPRHLIKEKRETATLKCYPIPRHDTVYWYQQGPGQDPQFLISFYEKMQSDKGSIPDRFSAQQFSDYHSELNMSSLELGDSALYFCASMPGTGFNEQSFGPGTRLTVL.

The chain couples TRBV6-1 to TRBJ1-2, with 8 bases identical to TRBD1. CDR3 length: 16 residues. Germline loops: CDR1 MNHNS, CDR2 SASEGT. Trimming removed 7 bases from V and 3 bases from J; junction bases left unmatched: 13. The CDR3 here is CASNPRRAGGDYGYTF. CDR3 sequence (DNA): TGTGCCAGCAACCCCCGGCGGGCAGGGGGCGACTATGGCTACACCTTC.

V gene TRBV7-9 combines with J gene TRBJ1-5; TRBD1 matches 7 bases. CDR1 and CDR2 from the germline V gene are SEHNR and FQNEAQ (reference sequence). J lost 0 bases, V lost 5 bases, and 10 bases had no gene match. The CDR3 contains 17 residues. The DNA for the CDR3 is TGTGCCAGCAGCCCCTTGACAGGGACGGATAGCAATCAGCCCCAGCATTTT. This codes for CASSPLTGTDSNQPQHF.

This clonotype turned up a few times. The CDR3: CASSHRPSTDTQYF. In DNA form, the CDR3 reads TGTGCCAGCAGCCACCGTCCTAGCACAGATACGCAGTATTTT. V and J are TRBV6-1 and TRBJ2-3, with D uncertain. The germline CDR1 and CDR2 sequences are MNHNS and SASEGT. V was trimmed by 6 bases and J by 0 bases, leaving 10 bases between them. There are 14 residues in the CDR3.